The clone carrying this T cell receptor (beta chain) has only a few counts. The antigen is unknown. Every bit of the isolated RNA underwent reverse transcription, so sequencing read expressed TCRB transcripts. Clones were read by immunoSEQ multiplex PCR, and TCRdb kept only the in-frame ones, dropping some. Of some 270,000 clones in the sample, 8% were seen once. The entry originates in a study of beta chain features in type 1 diabetes. The study's findings and limits: TCRB CDR3s from Type 1 diabetes patients were moderately but significantly shorter in all four CD4+ subsets. When cDNA is sequenced, cells with high TCR expression could be over-represented.

Each sorted fraction was over 95% pure. V dropped 5 bases and J dropped 0 bases, with 7 bases sitting between them. CDR1 SGHVS and CDR2 FNYEAQ come from the germline V gene. This CDR3 has 13 residues. The sequencing input was central memory CD4+ T cells from blood. The V gene is TRBV7-6, the J gene TRBJ1-1; D is uncertain. This TCR came from a woman under 30 in good health. CDR3 DNA: TGTGCCAGCAGCCCATACTTGAACACTGAAGCTTTCTTT. It codes for CASSPYLNTEAFF.